A selection of T cell receptor beta chains follows, all from one sample in a study of blood T cell repertoires in COVID-19. Profiled with immunoSEQ multiplex PCR; TCRdb holds only in-frame clones, not every one. The sample carries around 190,000 clones, 75% to 85% recorded once. The specimen was PBMCs or T cells enriched from blood (not recorded which). The source is a man in his forties who had recovered from COVID-19. CDR3s leave out the opening cysteine and the closing phenylalanine or tryptophan. Each record gives: J gene, V gene, CDR3 length, CDR3 protein.

TRBJ1-6,TRBV3-1/TRBV3-2,13,ASSQSFTGPSPLH
TRBJ2-7,TRBV5-1,14,ASSIRTGGKGYEQY
TRBJ1-2,TRBV2,11,ASSVSPGDRGL
TRBJ2-7,TRBV19,10,ASRGGSYEQY
TRBJ1-1,TRBV7-2,15,ASSPNFRTLANTEAF
TRBJ2-7,TRBV10-3,12,AISRLAGSYEQY
TRBJ2-7,TRBV2,8,ASGGDEQY
TRBJ1-2,TRBV19,12,ASSIAGAPYGYT
TRBJ2-7,TRBV5-1,14,ASSFGPGSSSYEQY
TRBJ1-2,TRBV15,12,ATSRGDRERGYT
TRBJ1-1,TRBV5-4,14,ASSLGQAALGTEAF
TRBJ2-2,TRBV11-2,14,ASSLASGLANRELF
TRBJ2-1,TRBV11-3,11,ASSLEQYNEQF
TRBJ2-3,TRBV4-2,13,ASSKWGGDQNTQY
TRBJ1-1,TRBV5-1,12,ASSLEAIRGEAF